The entry below describes one T cell receptor (beta chain). Its specificity is not known. The data are from a study of circulating tumor DNA in untreated peripheral T-cell lymphoma. Trimming shortened V by 0 bases and J by 0 bases, and 6 bases separated the two germline ends. The CDR3 contains 15 residues. Germline loops: CDR1 MRHNA, CDR2 SNTAGT. Produced via immunoSEQ multiplex PCR; TCRdb's table is partial and in-frame only. Here the sample spans 480 or so clones, 70% to 80% being singletons. Findings and limits, study-wide: Tumor-specific clonotypes: identified in roughly 80% of patients, approximately 85% of baseline tissues. Roughly 37% of serially sampled patients cleared ctDNA after two cycles.

The chain recombines TRBV6-4 with TRBJ2-1, with D possibly TRBD2 on 6 matching bases. The TCR sequence derives from a human donor with peripheral T-cell lymphoma. The sequencing sample was made of cell-free DNA from blood serum. CDR3 nucleotides: TGTGCCAGCAGTGACTCTAGCGGCTCCTACAATGAGCAGTTCTTC. Protein product: CASSDSSGSYNEQFF.